The rows below give T cell receptor beta chains drawn from one sample of a study of CD8 T cells in Susac syndrome. Via MiXCR, TCRdb re-called the immunoSEQ multiplex PCR reads, giving one row per CDR3 protein. The table has roughly 200,000 distinct CDR3 sequences, just under 95% seen once. Sequencing was performed on CD4+ T cells from PBMCs. The receptors stem from a human donor with multiple sclerosis. Each CDR3 is given with its conserved first and last residue. D genes are given only for firm matches. Size tells how often a clone was seen (once, few, many) or the class of an expanded clone, and some rows leave it out.

j_gene	abundance	d_gene	v_gene	CDR3nt	CDR3aa
TRBJ2-5	-	TRBD2	TRBV20-1	TGCAGTGCTAAGAGGCTAGCGGTACAAGAGACCCAGTACTTC	CSAKRLAVQETQYF
TRBJ1-1	-	-	TRBV11-1	TGTGCCAGCAGACACGGGGTAGTGGACACTGAAGCTTTCTTT	CASRHGVVDTEAFF
TRBJ1-2	-	TRBD1	TRBV23-1	TGCGCCAGCAAAAGTAGAGGACAGGGGTTGTATCACTTC	CASKSRGQGLYHF
TRBJ1-1	-	TRBD1	TRBV3-1	TGTGCCAGCAGCCCCCGACAGGGGCAAGGGGATTTCTTT	CASSPRQGQGDFF
TRBJ2-1	-	TRBD1	TRBV5-1	TGCGCCAGCAGCTTCGGACAGGGGAGGATAAATGAGCAGTTCTTC	CASSFGQGRINEQFF
TRBJ1-6	-	-	TRBV12-3/TRBV12-4	TGTGCCAGCAGTTTTGAGGGGTTAGGGCGGAGCCATTCGGCACCCCTCCACTTT	CASSFEGLGRSHSAPLHF
TRBJ2-2	-	TRBD1	TRBV29-1	TGCAGCGGGGTGACAACAGGGGGCCCAGACACCGGGGAGCTGTTTTTT	CSGVTTGGPDTGELFF
TRBJ1-6	-	-	TRBV6-5	TGTGCCAGCAGTGCCGTCCTCCGGTTGAGTTCACCCCTCCACTTT	CASSAVLRLSSPLHF
TRBJ1-2	-	TRBD1	TRBV29-1	TGCAGCGTTGACGGCAGTGGGACAGGGTCCTATGGCTACACCTTC	CSVDGSGTGSYGYTF
TRBJ1-2	few	-	TRBV12-3/TRBV12-4	TGTGCCAGCAGTTTGGACAGATCCTATGGCTACACCTTC	CASSLDRSYGYTF
TRBJ2-1	-	TRBD1	TRBV25-1	TGTGCCAGCAGCCCCAGGACAGGGGGAAGGGACAATGAGCAGTTCTTC	CASSPRTGGRDNEQFF
TRBJ2-5	-	-	TRBV20-1	TGCAGTGCTCCCCCAGTGTCTAGCAGAGGGGAGACCCAGTACTTC	CSAPPVSSRGETQYF
TRBJ2-1	-	-	TRBV24-1	TGTGCCACCAGGGGTGGCGGAGACTACAATGAGCAGTTCTTC	CATRGGGDYNEQFF
TRBJ1-1	-	TRBD1	TRBV19	TGTGCCAGTAGTATCCGGACAGGGTCGGGGGTCGCTGAAGCTTTCTTT	CASSIRTGSGVAEAFF
TRBJ2-1	-	TRBD2	TRBV20-1	TGCAGTGCTAGTAGTATCCGGGGGGGCAATGAGCAGTTCTTC	CSASSIRGGNEQFF
TRBJ1-2	-	-	TRBV3-1	TGTGCCAGCAGCCGGGCGGGCCTGGGCTACACCTTC	CASSRAGLGYTF
TRBJ1-2	-	-	TRBV4-2	TGTGCCAGCAGCCAAGAATTTGGGGGGGTCTATGGCTACACCTTC	CASSQEFGGVYGYTF
TRBJ1-3	-	-	TRBV9	TGTGCCAGCAGCGTAGCAGGACGGGGAAACACCATATATTTT	CASSVAGRGNTIYF
TRBJ2-1	-	-	TRBV20-1	TGCAGCCAGTCCCATCCCGGGAGCTCCTACAATGAGCAGTTCTTC	CSQSHPGSSYNEQFF
TRBJ2-6	-	-	TRBV20-1	TGCAGTGCTAGAGGATCGAGGGGCTTCGGGGCCAACGTCCTGACTTTC	CSARGSRGFGANVLTF
TRBJ2-7	-	TRBD1	TRBV6-1	TGTGCCAGCAGTGCCGGGACAGCTGGTTCCTACGAGCAGTACTTC	CASSAGTAGSYEQYF
TRBJ1-2	-	TRBD1	TRBV29-1	TGCAGCGTTGAGACCGGGACGACAGGGAATGGCTACACCTTC	CSVETGTTGNGYTF
TRBJ2-3	-	-	TRBV6-5	TGTGCCAGCAGTGGGGCGGGGACAGATACGCAGTATTTT	CASSGAGTDTQYF
TRBJ1-1	-	-	TRBV27	TGTGCCAGCAGTTTCGTACAGAGCACTGAAGCTTTCTTT	CASSFVQSTEAFF